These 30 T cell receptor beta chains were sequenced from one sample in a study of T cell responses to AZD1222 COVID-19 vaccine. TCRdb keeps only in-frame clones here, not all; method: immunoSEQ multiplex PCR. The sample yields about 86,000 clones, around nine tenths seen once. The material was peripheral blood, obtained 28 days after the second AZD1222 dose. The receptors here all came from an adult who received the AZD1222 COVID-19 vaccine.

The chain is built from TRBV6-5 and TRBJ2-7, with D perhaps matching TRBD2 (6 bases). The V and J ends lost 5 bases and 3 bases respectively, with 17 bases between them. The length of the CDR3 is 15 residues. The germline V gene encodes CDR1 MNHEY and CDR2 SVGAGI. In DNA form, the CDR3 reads TGTGCCAGCAGTCCCGCGGGACTGGGAAACTACGAGCAGTACTTC. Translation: CASSPAGLGNYEQYF.

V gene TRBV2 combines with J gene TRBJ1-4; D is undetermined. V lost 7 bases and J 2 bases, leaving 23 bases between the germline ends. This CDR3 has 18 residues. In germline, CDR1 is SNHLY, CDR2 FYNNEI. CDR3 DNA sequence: TGTGCCAGCAACCCGTACCGGGCCACCCTTCGGACTAATGAAAAACTGTTTTTT. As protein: CASNPYRATLRTNEKLFF.

In DNA, the CDR3 is TGTGCCAGCAGTGAAAGCGGGAGCACAGATACGCAGTATTTT. Translating gives CASSESGSTDTQYF. The genes are TRBV6-1 and TRBJ2-3; a weak D match, TRBD2 (6 bases). There are 14 residues in the CDR3. The V end was cut by 2 bases, the J end by 0 bases, with 6 bases between. Germline CDR1 is MNHNS and CDR2 is SASEGT.

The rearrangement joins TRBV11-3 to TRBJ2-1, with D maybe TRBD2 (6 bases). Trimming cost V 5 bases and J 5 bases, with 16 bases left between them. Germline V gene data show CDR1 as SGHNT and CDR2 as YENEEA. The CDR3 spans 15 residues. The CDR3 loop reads CASSPRGSGDNEQFF. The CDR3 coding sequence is TGTGCCAGCAGCCCCCGGGGTAGCGGCGACAATGAGCAGTTCTTC.

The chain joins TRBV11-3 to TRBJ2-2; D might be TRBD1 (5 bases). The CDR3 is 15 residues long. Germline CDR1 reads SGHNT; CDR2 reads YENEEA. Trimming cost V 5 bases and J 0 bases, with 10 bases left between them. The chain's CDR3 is CASSLQASNTGELFF. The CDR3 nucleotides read TGTGCCAGCAGCCTACAGGCTTCGAACACCGGGGAGCTGTTTTTT.

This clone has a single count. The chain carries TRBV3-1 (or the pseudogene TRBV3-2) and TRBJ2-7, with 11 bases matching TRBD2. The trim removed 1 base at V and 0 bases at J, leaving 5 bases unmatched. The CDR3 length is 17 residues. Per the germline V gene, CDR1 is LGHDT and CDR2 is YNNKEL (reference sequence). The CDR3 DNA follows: TGTGCCAGCAGCCAAGCACTAGCGGGGGCCAGCTCCTACGAGCAGTACTTC. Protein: CASSQALAGASSYEQYF.

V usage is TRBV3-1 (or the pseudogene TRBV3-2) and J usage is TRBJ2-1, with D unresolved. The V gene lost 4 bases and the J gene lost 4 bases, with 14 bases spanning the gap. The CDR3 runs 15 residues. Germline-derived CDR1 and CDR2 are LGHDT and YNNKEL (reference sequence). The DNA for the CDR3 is TGTGCCAGCAGCCCCCCGGTAGTCTCTTACAATGAGCAGTTCTTC. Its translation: CASSPPVVSYNEQFF.

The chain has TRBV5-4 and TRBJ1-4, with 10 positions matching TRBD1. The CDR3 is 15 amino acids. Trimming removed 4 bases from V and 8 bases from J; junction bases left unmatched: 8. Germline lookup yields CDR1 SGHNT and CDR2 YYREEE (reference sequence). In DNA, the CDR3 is TGTGCCAGCAGCATGACAGGGGGCTTAGGCGAAAAACTGTTTTTT. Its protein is CASSMTGGLGEKLFF.

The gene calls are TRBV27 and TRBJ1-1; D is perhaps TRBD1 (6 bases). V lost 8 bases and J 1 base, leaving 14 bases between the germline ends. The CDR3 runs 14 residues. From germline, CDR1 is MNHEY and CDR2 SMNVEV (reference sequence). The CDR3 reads CASSTYRENTEAFF. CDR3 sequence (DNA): TGTGCCAGCTCGACTTACAGGGAGAACACTGAAGCTTTCTTT.

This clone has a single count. CDR3 sequence reads: CASTPGTGSYEQYF. DNA of the CDR3: TGTGCCAGCACCCCCGGAACAGGCTCCTACGAGCAGTACTTC. The V and J genes are TRBV6-5 and TRBJ2-7; D is possibly TRBD1 (5 bases). Trimming cost V 7 bases and J 0 bases, with 13 bases left between them. Germline V lookup: CDR1 MNHEY, CDR2 SVGAGI. CDR3 length equals 14 residues.

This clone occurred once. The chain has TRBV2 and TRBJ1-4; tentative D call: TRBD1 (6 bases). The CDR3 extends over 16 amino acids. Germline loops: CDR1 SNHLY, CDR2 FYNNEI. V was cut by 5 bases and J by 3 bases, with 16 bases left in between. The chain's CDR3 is CASSPQGGAANEKLFF. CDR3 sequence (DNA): TGTGCCAGCAGTCCCCAAGGGGGGGCAGCTAATGAAAAACTGTTTTTT.

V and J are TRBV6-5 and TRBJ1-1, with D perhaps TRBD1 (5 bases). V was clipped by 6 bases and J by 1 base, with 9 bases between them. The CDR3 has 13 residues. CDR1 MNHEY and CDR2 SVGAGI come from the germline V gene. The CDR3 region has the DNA TGTGCCAGCAGATTGACAGAGAACACTGAAGCTTTCTTT. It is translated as CASRLTENTEAFF.

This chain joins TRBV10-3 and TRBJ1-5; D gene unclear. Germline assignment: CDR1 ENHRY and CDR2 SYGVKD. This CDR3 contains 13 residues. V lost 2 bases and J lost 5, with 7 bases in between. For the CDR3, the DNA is TGTGCCATCAGTGAGGGGGATTATCAGCCCCAGCATTTT. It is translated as CAISEGDYQPQHF.

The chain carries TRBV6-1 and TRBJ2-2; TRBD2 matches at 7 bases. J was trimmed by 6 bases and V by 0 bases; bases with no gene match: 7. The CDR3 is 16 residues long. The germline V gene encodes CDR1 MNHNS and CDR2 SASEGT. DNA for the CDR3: TGTGCCAGCAGTGAAGCTTGGGGGAGGGCCCCCGGGGAGCTGTTTTTT. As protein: CASSEAWGRAPGELFF.

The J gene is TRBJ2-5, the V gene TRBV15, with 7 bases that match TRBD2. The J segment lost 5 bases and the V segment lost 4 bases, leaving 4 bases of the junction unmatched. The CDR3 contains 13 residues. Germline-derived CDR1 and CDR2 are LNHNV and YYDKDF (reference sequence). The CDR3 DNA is TGTGCCACCAGCAAACTAGCGTACGAGACCCAGTACTTC. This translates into CATSKLAYETQYF.

The CDR3 spells CSVEAVNTQYF. CDR3 in DNA: TGCAGCGTTGAGGCCGTAAATACGCAGTATTTT. The chain combines TRBV29-1 with TRBJ2-3; D gene ambiguous. V lost 3 bases and J 7 bases, leaving 8 bases between the germline ends. The CDR3 is 11 residues long. CDR1 and CDR2 (germline): SQVTM, ANQGSEA.

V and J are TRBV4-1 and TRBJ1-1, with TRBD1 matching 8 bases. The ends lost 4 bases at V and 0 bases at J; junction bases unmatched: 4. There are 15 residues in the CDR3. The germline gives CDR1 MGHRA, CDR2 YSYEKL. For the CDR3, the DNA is TGCGCCAGCAGCCTCCGGACAGGGATGAACACTGAAGCTTTCTTT. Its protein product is CASSLRTGMNTEAFF.

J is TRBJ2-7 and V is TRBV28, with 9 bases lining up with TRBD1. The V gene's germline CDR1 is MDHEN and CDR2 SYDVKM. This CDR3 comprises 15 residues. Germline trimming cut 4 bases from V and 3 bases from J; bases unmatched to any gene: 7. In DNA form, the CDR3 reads TGTGCCAGCAGTTCGGCGGGGACAGGGCGCTACGAGCAGTACTTC. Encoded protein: CASSSAGTGRYEQYF.

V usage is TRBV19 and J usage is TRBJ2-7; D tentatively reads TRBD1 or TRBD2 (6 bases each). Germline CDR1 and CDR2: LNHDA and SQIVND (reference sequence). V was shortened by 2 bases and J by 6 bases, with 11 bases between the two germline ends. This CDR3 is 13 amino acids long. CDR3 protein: CASSIRGDREQYF. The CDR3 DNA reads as TGTGCCAGTAGTATAAGGGGGGATCGCGAGCAGTACTTC. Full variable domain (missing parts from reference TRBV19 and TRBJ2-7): DGGITQSPKYLFRKEGQNVTLSCEQNLNHDAMYWYRQDPGQGLRLIYYSQIVNDFQKGDIAEGYSVSREKKESFPLTVTSAQKNPTAFYLCASSIRGDREQYFGPGTRLTVT.

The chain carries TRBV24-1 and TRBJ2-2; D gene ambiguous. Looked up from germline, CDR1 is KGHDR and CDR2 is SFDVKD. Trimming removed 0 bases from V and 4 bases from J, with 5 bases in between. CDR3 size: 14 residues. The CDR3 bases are TGTGCCACCAGTGATTTGGGCGCCACCGGGGAGCTGTTTTTT. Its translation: CATSDLGATGELFF.

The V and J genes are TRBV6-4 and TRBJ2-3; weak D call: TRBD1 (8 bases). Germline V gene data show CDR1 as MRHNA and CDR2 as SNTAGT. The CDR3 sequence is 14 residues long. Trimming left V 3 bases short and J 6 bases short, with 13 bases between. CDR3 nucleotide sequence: TGTGCCAGCAGTGATGGACAGGGAGGGGATACGCAGTATTTT. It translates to CASSDGQGGDTQYF.

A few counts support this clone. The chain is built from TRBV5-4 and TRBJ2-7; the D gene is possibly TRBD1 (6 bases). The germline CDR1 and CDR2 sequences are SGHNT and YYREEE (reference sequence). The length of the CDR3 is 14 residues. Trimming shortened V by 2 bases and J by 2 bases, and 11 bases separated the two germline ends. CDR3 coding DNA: TGTGCCAGCAGCTTTCGAGGGGGAACCTACGAGCAGTACTTC. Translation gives CASSFRGGTYEQYF.

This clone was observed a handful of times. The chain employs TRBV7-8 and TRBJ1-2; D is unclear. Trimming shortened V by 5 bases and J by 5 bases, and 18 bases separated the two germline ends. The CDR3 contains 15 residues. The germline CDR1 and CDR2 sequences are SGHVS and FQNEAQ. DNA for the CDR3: TGTGCCAGCAGCGGCACGCGGCCAGTTCTTTATGGCTACACCTTC. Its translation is CASSGTRPVLYGYTF.

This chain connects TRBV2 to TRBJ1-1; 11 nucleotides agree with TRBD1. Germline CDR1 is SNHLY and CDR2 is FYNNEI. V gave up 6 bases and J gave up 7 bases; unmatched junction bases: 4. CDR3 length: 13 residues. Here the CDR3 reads CASRDRGQGEAFF. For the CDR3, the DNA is TGTGCCAGCAGGGACAGGGGGCAGGGTGAAGCTTTCTTT.

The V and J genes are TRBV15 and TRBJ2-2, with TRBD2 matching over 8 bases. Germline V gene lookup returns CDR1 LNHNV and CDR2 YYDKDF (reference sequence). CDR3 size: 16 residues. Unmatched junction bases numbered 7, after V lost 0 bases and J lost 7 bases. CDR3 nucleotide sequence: TGTGCCACCAGCAGAGATTGGAGCGGGAGCGGCGGGGAGCTGTTTTTT. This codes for CATSRDWSGSGGELFF.

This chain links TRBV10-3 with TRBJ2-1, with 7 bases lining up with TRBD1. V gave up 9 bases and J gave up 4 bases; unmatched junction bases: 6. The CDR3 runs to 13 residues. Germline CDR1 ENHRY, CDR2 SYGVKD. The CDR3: CAIRDSSYNEQFF. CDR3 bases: TGTGCCATACGGGACAGTTCATACAATGAGCAGTTCTTC.

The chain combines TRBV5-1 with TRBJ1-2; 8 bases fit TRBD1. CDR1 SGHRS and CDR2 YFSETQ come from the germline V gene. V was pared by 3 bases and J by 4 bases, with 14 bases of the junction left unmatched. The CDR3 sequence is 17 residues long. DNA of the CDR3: TGCGCCAGCAGCTCGGGGGACGTAACAGGGGGTATCTATGGCTACACCTTC. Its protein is CASSSGDVTGGIYGYTF.

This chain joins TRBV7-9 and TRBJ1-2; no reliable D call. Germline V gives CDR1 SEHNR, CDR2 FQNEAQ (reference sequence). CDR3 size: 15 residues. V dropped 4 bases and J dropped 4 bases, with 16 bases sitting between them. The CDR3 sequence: CASSSPAFGFYGYTF. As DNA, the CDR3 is TGTGCCAGCAGCTCTCCGGCCTTCGGGTTCTATGGCTACACCTTC.

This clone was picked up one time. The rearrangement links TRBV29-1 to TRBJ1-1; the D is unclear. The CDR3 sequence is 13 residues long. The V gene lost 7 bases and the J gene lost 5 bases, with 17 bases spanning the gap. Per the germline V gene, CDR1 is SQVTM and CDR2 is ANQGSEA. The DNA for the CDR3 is TGCAGCGCCCAGTCCCGGGGAAGGACTGAAGCTTTCTTT. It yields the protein CSAQSRGRTEAFF.

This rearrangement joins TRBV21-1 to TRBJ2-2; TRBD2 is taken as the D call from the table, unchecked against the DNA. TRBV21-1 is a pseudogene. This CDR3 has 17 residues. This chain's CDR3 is CASAGTSGEGNTGELFF. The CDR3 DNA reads TGTGCCAGCGCCGGGACTAGCGGGGAGGGGAACACCGGGGAGCTGTTTTTT.